The subject of this entry is one T cell receptor (beta chain). CDR3 length equals 13 residues. Trimming shortened V by 6 bases and J by 6 bases, and 14 bases separated the two germline ends. The germline CDR1 and CDR2 sequences are SNHLY and FYNNEI. The sample originates from a study of T cell responses to AZD1222 COVID-19 vaccine. Assay used: immunoSEQ multiplex PCR; TCRdb lists only in-frame clones, some missing. This sample has approximately 110,000 clones, with 90% to 95% found just once. The source of this sequence is an adult in good health. The rearrangement joins TRBV2 to TRBJ1-1; tentative D call: TRBD1 (6 bases). The sample in question was peripheral blood, obtained on day 0 of AZD1222 vaccination. DNA of the CDR3: TGTGCCAGCAGGGAACAGGGTTTCTCTGAAGCTTTCTTT. Translated, it gives CASREQGFSEAFF.